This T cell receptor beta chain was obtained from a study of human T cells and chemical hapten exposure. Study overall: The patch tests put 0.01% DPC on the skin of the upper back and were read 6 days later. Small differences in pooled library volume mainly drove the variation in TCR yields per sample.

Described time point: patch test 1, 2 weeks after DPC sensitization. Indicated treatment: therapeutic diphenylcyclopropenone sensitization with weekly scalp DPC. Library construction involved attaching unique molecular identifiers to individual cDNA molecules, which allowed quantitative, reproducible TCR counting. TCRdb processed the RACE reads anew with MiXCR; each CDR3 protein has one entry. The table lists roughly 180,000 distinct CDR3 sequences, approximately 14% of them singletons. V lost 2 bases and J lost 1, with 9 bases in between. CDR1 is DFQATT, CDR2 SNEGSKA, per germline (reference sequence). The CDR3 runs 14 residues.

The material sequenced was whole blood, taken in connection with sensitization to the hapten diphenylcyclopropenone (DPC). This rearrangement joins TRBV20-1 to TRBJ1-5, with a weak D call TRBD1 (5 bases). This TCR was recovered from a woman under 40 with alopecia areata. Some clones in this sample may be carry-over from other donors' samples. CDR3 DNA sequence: TGCAGTGCTAGACAGGGTGGGAGCAATCAGCCCCAGCATTTT. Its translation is CSARQGGSNQPQHF.